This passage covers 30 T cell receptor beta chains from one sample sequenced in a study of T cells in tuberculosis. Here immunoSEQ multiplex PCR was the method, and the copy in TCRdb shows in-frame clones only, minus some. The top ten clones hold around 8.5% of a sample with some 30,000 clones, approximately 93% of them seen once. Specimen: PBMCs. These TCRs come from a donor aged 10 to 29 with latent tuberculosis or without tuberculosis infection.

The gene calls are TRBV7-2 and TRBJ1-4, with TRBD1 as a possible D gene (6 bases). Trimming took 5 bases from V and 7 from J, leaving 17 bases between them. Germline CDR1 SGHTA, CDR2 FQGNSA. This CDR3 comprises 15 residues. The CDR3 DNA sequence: TGTGCCAGCAGCGCCTTACAGGGTGGGGGTGAAAAACTGTTTTTT. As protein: CASSALQGGGEKLFF.

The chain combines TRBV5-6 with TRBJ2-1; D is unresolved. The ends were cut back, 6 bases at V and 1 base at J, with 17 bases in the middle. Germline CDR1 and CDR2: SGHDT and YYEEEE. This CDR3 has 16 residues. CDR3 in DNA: TGTGCCAGCACCCCCTACGGAACAGAATCCTACAATGAGCAGTTCTTC. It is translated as CASTPYGTESYNEQFF. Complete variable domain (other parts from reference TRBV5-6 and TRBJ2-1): DAGVTQSPTHLIKTRGQQVTLRCSPKSGHDTVSWYQQALGQGPQFIFQYYEEEERQRGNFPDRFSGHQFPNYSSELNVNALLLGDSALYLCASTPYGTESYNEQFFGPGTRLTVL.

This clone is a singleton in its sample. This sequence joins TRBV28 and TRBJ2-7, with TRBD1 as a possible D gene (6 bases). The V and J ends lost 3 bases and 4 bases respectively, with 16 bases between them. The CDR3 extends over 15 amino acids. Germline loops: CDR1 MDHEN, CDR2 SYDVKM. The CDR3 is CASSLPRTELYEQYF. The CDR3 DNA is TGTGCCAGCAGTTTGCCCCGGACAGAGCTTTACGAGCAGTACTTC.

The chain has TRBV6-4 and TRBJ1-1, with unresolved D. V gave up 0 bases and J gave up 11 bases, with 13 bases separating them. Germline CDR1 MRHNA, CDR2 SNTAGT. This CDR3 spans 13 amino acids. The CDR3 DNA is TGTGCCAGCAGTGACTCGATAGGGAGGGAGGCTTTCTTT. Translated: CASSDSIGREAFF.

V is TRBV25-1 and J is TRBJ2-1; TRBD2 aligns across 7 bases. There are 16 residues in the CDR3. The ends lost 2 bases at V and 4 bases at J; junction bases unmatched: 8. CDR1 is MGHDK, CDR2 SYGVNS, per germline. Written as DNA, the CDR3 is TGTGCCAGCAGTGAACGCCTAGCGGCTCCGTACAATGAGCAGTTCTTC. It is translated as CASSERLAAPYNEQFF.

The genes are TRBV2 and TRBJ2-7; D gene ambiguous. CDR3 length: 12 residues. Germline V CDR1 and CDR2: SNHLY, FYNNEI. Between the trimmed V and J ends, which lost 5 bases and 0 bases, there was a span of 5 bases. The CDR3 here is CASSPSSYEQYF. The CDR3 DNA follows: TGTGCCAGCAGTCCTAGCTCCTACGAGCAGTACTTC.

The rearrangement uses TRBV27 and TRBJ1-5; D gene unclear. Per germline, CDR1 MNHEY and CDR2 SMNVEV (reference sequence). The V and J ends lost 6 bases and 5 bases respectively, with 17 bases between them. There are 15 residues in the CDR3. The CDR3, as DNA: TGTGCCAGCAGGGCTCTCCGAGGGTTGGATCAGCCCCAGCATTTT. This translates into CASRALRGLDQPQHF.

The CDR3 coding sequence is TGTGCCAGTAGTCCGTCAGGGGGTGATTCGGCCTATGGCTACACCTTC. It translates to CASSPSGGDSAYGYTF. The chain uses TRBV19 and TRBJ1-2; 7 nucleotides agree with TRBD1. After removal of 5 bases from V and 4 bases from J, the junction contained 13 bases not matched to a gene. The CDR3 consists of 16 residues. Germline V CDR1 and CDR2: LNHDA, SQIVND (reference sequence).

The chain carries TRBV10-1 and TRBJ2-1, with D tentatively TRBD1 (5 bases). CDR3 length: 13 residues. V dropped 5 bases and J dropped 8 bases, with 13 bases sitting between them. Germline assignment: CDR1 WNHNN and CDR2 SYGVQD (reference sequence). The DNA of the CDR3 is TGCGCCAGCAGTAAAAATACAGGAGATGAGCAGTTCTTC. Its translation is CASSKNTGDEQFF.

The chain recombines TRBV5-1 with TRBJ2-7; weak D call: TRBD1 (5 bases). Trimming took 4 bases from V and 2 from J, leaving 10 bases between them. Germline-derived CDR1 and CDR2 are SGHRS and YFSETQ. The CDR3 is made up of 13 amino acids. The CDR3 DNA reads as TGCGCCAGCAGCGCGGACAACACCTACGAGCAGTACTTC. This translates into CASSADNTYEQYF.

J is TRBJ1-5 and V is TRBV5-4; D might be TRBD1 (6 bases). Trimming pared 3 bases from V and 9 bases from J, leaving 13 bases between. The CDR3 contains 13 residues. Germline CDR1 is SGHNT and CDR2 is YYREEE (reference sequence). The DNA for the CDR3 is TGTGCCAGCAGCTCTTGGGAGGGGGGGCCCCAGCATTTT. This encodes CASSSWEGGPQHF.

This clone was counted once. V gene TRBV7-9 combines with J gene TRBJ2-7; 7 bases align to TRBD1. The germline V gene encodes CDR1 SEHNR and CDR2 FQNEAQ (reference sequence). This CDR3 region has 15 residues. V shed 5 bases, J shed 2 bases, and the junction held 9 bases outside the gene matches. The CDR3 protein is CASSTRRDRPYEQYF. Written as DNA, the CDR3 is TGTGCCAGCAGCACACGTCGGGACAGACCCTACGAGCAGTACTTC.

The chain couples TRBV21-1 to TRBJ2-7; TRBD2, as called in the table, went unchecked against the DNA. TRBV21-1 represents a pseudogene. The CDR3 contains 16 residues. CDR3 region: CASSKENSGSSYEQYF. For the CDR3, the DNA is TGTGCCAGCAGCAAAGAGAATAGCGGGAGCTCCTACGAGCAGTACTTC.

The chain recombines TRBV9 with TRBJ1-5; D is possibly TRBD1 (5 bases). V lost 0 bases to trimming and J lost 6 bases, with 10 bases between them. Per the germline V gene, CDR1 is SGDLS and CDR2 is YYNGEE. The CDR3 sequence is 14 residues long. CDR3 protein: CASSVGAGLQPQHF. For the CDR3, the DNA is TGTGCCAGCAGCGTAGGGGCAGGGCTTCAGCCCCAGCATTTT.

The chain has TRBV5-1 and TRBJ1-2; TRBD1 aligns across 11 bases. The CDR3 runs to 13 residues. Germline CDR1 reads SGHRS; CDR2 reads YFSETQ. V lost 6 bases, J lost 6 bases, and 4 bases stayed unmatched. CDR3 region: CASTGQGVNGYTF. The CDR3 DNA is TGCGCCAGCACGGGACAGGGGGTTAATGGCTACACCTTC. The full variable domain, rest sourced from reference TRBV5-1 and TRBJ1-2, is KAGVTQTPRYLIKTRGQQVTLSCSPISGHRSVSWYQQTPGQGLQFLFEYFSETQRNKGNFPGRFSGRQFSNSRSEMNVSTLELGDSALYLCASTGQGVNGYTFGSGTRLTVV.

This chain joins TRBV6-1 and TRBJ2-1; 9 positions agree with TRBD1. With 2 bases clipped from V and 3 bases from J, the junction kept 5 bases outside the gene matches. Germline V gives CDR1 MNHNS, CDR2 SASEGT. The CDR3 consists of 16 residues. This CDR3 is CASSEFGTGNYNEQFF. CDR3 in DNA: TGTGCCAGCAGTGAATTTGGGACAGGGAACTACAATGAGCAGTTCTTC.

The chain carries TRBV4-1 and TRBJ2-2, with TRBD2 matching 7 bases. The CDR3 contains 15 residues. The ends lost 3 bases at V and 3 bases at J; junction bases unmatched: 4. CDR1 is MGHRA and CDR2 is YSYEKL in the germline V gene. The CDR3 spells CASSHLAEDTGELFF. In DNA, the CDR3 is TGCGCCAGCAGCCACCTAGCGGAAGACACCGGGGAGCTGTTTTTT.

CDR3 coding DNA: TGTGCCAGCAGTTTATCGGCAGAAAACTATGGCTACACCTTC. The encoded protein is CASSLSAENYGYTF. The gene calls are TRBV27 and TRBJ1-2; D not resolved. The V gene's germline CDR1 is MNHEY and CDR2 SMNVEV (reference sequence). The V end was cut by 0 bases, the J end by 2 bases, with 7 bases between. The length of the CDR3 is 14 residues.

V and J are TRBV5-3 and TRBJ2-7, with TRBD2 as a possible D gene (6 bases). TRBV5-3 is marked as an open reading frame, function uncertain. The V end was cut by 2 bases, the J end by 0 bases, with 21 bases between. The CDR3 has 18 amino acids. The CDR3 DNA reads TGTGCCAGAAGCTTCGAGGGTTCGCTAGCGCGTAGCTCCTACGAGCAGTACTTC. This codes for CARSFEGSLARSSYEQYF.

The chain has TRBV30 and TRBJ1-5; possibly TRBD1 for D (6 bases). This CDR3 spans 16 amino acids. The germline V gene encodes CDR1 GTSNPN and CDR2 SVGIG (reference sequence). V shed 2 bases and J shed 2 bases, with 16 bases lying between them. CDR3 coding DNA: TGTGCCTGGAGTCCCAGGGGCACCGCGGGCAATCAGCCCCAGCATTTT. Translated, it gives CAWSPRGTAGNQPQHF.

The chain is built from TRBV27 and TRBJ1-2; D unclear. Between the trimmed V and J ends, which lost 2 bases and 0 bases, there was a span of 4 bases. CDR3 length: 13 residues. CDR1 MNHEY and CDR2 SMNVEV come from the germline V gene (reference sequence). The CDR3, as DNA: TGTGCCAGCAGTTTAGCGGCTAACTATGGCTACACCTTC. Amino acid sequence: CASSLAANYGYTF.

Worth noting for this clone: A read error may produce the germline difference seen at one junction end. CDR3 coding DNA: TGTGCTAGCAGCGCCAGTTTGGGACAGGTAGTGGAGACCCAGTACTTC. This translates into CASSASLGQVVETQYF. V and J are TRBV7-7 and TRBJ2-5; 8 positions match TRBD1. Looked up from germline, CDR1 is SSHAT and CDR2 is FNYEAQ (reference sequence). The CDR3 length is 16 residues.

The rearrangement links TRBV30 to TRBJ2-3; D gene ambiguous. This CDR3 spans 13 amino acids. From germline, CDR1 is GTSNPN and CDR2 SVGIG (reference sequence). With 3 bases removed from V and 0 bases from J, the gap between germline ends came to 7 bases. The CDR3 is CAWRAISTDTQYF. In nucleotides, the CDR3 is TGTGCCTGGAGGGCCATTAGCACAGATACGCAGTATTTT.

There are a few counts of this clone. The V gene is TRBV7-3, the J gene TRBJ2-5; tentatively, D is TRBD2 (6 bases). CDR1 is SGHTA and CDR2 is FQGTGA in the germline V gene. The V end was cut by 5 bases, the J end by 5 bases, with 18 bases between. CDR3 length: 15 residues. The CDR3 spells CASSINGGGAETQYF. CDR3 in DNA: TGTGCCAGCAGCATAAATGGAGGAGGGGCGGAGACCCAGTACTTC.

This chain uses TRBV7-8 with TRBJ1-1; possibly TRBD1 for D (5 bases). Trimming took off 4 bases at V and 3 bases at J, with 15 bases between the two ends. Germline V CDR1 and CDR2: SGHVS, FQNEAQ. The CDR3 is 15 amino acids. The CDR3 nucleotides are TGTGCCAGCAGCTCTTGGGGGACGGGGGACACTGAAGCTTTCTTT. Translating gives CASSSWGTGDTEAFF.

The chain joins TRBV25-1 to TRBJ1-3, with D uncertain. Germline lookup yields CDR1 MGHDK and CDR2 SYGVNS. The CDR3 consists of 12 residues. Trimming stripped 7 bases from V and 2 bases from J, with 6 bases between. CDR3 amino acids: CASNSAGNTIYF. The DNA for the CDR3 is TGTGCCAGCAATTCCGCTGGAAACACCATATATTTT.

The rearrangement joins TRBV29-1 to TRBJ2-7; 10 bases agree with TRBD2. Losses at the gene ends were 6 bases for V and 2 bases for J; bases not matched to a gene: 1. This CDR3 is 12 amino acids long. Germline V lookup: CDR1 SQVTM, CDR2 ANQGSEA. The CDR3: CSVGLAAYEQYF. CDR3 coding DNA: TGCAGCGTCGGACTAGCGGCCTACGAGCAGTACTTC.

Here the CDR3 DNA reads TGTGCCAGCAGACCCGGACAGGGGGTCTACAATGAGCAGTTCTTC. Its translation is CASRPGQGVYNEQFF. This rearrangement joins TRBV6-1 to TRBJ2-1, with 10 bases aligning to TRBD1. The germline V gene has CDR1 MNHNS and CDR2 SASEGT. Trimming cost V 6 bases and J 3 bases; bases outside gene matches: 5. The CDR3 has 15 amino acids.

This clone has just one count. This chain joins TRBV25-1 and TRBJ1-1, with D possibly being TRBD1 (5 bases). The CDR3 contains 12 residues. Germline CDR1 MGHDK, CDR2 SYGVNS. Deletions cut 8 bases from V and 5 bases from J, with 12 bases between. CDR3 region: CASSQRGTEAFF. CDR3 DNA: TGTGCCAGCTCTCAGCGGGGGACTGAAGCTTTCTTT.

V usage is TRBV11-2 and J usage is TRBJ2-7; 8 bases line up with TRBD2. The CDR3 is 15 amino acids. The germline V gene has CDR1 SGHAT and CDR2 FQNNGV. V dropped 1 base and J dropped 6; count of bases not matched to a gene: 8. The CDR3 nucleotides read TGTGCCAGCAGCTTAGCCCGGGGGGGGAAGGGCGAGCAGTACTTC. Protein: CASSLARGGKGEQYF.